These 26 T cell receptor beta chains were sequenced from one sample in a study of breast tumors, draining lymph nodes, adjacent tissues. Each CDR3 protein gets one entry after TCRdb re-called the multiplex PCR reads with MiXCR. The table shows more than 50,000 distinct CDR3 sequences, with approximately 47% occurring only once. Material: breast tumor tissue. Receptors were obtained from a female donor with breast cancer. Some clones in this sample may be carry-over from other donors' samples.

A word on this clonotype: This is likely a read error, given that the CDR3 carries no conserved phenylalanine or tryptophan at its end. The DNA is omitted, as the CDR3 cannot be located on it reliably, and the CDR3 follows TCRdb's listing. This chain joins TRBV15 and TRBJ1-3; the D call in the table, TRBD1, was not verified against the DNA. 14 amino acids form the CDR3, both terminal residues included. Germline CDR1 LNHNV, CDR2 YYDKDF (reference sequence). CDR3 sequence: CATSRERRVGRTNT.

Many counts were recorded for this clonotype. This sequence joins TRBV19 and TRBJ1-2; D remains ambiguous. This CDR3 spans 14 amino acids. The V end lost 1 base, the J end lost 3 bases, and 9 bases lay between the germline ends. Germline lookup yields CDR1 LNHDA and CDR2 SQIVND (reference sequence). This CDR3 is CASSIGPGDYGYTF. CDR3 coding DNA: TGTGCCAGTAGTATAGGGCCCGGGGACTATGGCTACACCTTC.

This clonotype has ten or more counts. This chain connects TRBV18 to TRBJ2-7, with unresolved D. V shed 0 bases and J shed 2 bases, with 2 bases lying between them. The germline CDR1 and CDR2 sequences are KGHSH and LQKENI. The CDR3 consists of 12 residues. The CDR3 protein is CASSPPAYEQYF. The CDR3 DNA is TGTGCCAGCTCACCACCCGCCTACGAGCAGTACTTC. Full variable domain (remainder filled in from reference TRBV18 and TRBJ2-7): NAGVMQNPRHLVRRRGQEARLRCSPMKGHSHVYWYRQLPEEGLKFMVYLQKENIIDESGMPKERFSAEFPKEGPSILRIQQVVRGDSAAYFCASSPPAYEQYFGPGTRLTVT.

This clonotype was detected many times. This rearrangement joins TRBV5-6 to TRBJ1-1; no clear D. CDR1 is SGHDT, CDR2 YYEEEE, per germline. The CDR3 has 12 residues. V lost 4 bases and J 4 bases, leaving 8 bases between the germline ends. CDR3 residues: CASSAYATEAFF. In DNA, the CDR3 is TGTGCCAGCAGCGCGTATGCCACTGAAGCTTTCTTT.

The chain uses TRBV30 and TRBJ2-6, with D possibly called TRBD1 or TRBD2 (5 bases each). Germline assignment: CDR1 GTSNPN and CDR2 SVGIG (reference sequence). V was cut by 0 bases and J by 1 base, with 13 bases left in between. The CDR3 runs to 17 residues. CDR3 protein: CAWSVQVGSSGANVLTF. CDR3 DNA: TGTGCCTGGAGTGTACAGGTTGGGAGTTCTGGGGCCAACGTCCTGACTTTC. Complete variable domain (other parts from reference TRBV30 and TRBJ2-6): SQTIHQWPATLVQPVGSPLSLECTVEGTSNPNLYWYRQAAGRGLQLLFYSVGIGQISSEVPQNLSASRPQDRQFILSSKKLLLSDSGFYLCAWSVQVGSSGANVLTFGAGSRLTVL.

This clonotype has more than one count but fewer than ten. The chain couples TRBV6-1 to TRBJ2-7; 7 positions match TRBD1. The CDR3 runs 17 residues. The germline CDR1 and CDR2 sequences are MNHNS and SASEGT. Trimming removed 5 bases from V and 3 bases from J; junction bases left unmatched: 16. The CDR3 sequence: CASSSPTSGTEDYEQYF. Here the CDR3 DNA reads TGTGCCAGCAGTAGCCCCACTTCCGGGACAGAGGACTACGAGCAGTACTTC.

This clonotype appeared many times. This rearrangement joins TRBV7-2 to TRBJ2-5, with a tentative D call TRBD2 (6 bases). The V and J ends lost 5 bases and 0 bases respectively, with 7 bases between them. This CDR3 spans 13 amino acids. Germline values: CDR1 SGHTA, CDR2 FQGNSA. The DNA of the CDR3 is TGTGCCAGCAGCCGGGGGAACCAAGAGACCCAGTACTTC. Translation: CASSRGNQETQYF.

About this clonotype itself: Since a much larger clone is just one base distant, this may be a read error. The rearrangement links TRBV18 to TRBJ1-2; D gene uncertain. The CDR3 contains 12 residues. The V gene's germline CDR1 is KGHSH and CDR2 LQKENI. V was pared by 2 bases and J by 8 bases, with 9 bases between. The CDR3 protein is CASSPWGGGYTF. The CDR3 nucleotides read TGTGCCAGCTCACCATGGGGTGGGGGCTACACCTTC.

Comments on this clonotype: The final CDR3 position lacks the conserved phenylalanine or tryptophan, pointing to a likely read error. CDR3 sequence reads: CSARLRDRGPDTQYS. Written as DNA, the CDR3 is TGCAGTGCTAGACTCCGGGACAGGGGGCCGGATACGCAGTACTCC. The V call is TRBV20-1, the J call TRBJ2-5, with 12 nucleotides matching TRBD1. The CDR3 is made up of 15 amino acids. Germline CDR1 is DFQATT and CDR2 is SNEGSKA (reference sequence). V was pared by 2 bases and J by 11 bases, with 12 bases of the junction left unmatched.

The CDR3 DNA sequence: TGTGCCAGCAGCCAAGAGTTTGGGGGAGGAAACACCATATATTTT. It translates to CASSQEFGGGNTIYF. The J gene is TRBJ1-3, the V gene TRBV4-2; weak D call: TRBD1 (5 bases). From germline, CDR1 is LGHNA and CDR2 YNFKEQ. Trimming cost V 0 bases and J 4 bases, with 10 bases left between them. The CDR3 totals 15 residues.

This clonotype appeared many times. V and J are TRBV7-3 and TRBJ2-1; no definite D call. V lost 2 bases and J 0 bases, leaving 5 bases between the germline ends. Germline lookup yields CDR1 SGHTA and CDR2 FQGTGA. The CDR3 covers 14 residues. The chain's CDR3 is CASSLSSSYNEQFF. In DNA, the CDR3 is TGTGCCAGCAGCTTATCTAGCTCCTACAATGAGCAGTTCTTC.

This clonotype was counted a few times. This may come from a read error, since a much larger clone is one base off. The DNA of the CDR3 is TGTGCCAGCAGCTTGACTGGGCACCTTCTTGCCGCGAACACCGGGGAGCTGTTTTTT. Residues: CASSLTGHLLAANTGELFF. The chain joins TRBV5-6 to TRBJ2-2; D is unclear. The V end lost 1 base, the J end lost 0 bases, and 19 bases lay between the germline ends. Germline V lookup: CDR1 SGHDT, CDR2 YYEEEE. The CDR3 runs to 19 residues. Together with reference TRBV5-6 and TRBJ2-2, the CDR3 gives the full variable domain: DAGVTQSPTHLIKTRGQQVTLRCSPKSGHDTVSWYQQALGQGPQFIFQYYEEEERQRGNFPDRFSGHQFPNYSSELNVNALLLGDSALYLCASSLTGHLLAANTGELFFGEGSRLTVL.

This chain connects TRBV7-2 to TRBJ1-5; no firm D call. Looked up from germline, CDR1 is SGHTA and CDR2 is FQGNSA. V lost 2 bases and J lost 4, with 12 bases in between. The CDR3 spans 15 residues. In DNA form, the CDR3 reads TGTGCCAGCAGCTTAACGTCTAGCTCTAATCAGCCCCAGCATTTT. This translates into CASSLTSSSNQPQHF.

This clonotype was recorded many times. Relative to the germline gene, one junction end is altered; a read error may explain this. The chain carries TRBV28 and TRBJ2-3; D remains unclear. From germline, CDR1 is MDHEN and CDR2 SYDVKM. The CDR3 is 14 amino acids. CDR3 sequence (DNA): TGTGCCAGCAGCCCCCATGGTGGCACAGCTACGCAGTATTTT. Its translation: CASSPHGGTATQYF.

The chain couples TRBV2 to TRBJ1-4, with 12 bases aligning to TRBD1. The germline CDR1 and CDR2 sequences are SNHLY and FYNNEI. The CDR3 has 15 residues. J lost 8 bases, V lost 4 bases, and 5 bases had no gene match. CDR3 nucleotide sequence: TGTGCCAGCAGTGCCTCCGGGACAGGGGGCGAAAAACTGTTTTTT. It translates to CASSASGTGGEKLFF.

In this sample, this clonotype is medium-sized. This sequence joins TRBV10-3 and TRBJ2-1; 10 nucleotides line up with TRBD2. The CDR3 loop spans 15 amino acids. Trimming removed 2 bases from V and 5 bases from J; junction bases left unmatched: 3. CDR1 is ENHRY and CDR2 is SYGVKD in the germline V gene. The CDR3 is CAISERTSGNNEQFF. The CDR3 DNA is TGTGCCATCAGTGAGCGGACTAGCGGCAACAATGAGCAGTTCTTC.

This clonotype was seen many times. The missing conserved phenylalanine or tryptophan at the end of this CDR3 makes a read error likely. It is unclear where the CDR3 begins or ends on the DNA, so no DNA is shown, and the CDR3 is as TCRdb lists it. The CDR3 loop is CASSSSFG. This chain connects TRBV7-8 to TRBJ1-3. The CDR3 region is 8 residues in length, termini included. Germline V gene lookup returns CDR1 SGHVS and CDR2 FQNEAQ.

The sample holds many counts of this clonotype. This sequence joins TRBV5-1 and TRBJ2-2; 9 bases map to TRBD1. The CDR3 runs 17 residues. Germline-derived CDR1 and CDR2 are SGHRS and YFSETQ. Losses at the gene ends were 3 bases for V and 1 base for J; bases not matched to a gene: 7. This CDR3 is CASSSTPGQGNTGELFF. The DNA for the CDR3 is TGCGCCAGCAGCTCAACGCCGGGACAGGGGAACACCGGGGAGCTGTTTTTT. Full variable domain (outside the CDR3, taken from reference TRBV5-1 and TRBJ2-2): KAGVTQTPRYLIKTRGQQVTLSCSPISGHRSVSWYQQTPGQGLQFLFEYFSETQRNKGNFPGRFSGRQFSNSRSEMNVSTLELGDSALYLCASSSTPGQGNTGELFFGEGSRLTVL.

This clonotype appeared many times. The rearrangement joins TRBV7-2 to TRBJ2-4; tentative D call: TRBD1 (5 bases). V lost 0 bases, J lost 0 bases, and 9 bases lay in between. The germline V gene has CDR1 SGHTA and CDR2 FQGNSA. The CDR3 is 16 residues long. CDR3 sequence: CASSLAPGLAKNIQYF. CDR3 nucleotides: TGTGCCAGCAGCTTAGCGCCAGGGTTAGCCAAAAACATTCAGTACTTC.

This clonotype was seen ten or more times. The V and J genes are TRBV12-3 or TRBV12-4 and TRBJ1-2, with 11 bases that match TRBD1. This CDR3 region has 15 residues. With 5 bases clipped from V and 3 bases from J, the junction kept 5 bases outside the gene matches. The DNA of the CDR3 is TGTGCCAGCAGTACGGACAGGGGGCCTGACTATGGCTACACCTTC. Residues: CASSTDRGPDYGYTF.

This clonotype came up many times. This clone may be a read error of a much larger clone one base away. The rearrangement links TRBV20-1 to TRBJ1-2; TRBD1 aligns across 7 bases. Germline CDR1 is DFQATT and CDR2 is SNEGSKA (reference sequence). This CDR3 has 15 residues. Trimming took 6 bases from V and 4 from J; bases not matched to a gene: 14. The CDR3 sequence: CSARPTGTATYGYTF. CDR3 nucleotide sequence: TGCAGTGCCCGTCCAACCGGGACAGCTACCTATGGCTACACCTTC.

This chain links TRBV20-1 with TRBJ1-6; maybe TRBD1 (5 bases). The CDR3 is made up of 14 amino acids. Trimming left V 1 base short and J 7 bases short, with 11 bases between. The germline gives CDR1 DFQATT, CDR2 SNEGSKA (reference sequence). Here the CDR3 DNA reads TGCAGTGCTAGAGCCCGAGGGGCCAATTCACCCCTCCACTTT. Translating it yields CSARARGANSPLHF.

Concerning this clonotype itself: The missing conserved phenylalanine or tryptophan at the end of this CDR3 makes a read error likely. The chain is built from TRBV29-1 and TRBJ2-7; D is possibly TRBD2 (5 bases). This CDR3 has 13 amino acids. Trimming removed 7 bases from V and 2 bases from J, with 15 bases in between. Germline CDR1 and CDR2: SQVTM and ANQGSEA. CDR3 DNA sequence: TGCAGCGCTGATATCGGGAACACCTACGAGCAGTACCTC. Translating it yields CSADIGNTYEQYL.

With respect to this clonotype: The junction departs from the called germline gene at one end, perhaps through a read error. The DNA of the CDR3 is TGCGCCAGCAGTGAATACAGGGTAGCCGATACGCAGTATTTT. Translating gives CASSEYRVADTQYF. The chain recombines TRBV9 with TRBJ2-3, with D perhaps matching TRBD1 (6 bases). The CDR3 length is 14 residues. The V gene's germline CDR1 is SGDLS and CDR2 YYNGEE.

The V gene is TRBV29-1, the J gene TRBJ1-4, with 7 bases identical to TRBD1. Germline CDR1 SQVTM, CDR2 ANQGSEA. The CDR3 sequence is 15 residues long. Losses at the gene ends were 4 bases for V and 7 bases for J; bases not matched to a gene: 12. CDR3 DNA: TGCAGCGTTGGGACCGGGGACAGTCCTCCTGAAAAACTGTTTTTT. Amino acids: CSVGTGDSPPEKLFF.

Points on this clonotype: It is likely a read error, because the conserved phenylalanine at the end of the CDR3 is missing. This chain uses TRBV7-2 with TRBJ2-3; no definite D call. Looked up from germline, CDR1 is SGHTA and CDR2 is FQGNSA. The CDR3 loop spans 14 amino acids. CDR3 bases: TGTGCCGGCAGCTTAGTTGCCTCCACAGATACGCAGTATCTT. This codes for CAGSLVASTDTQYL.